This paragraph covers one TCR beta chain sequence. The entry originates in a study of technical replicates of blood from a few donors. Some clones are missing from TCRdb's copy, which holds only in-frame ones; the method was immunoSEQ multiplex PCR. The sample lists approximately 81,000 clones, 90% to 96% seen once, with around 0.37% in the top ten. The germline V gene encodes CDR1 MNHEY and CDR2 SMNVEV (reference sequence). Trimming removed 3 bases from V and 3 bases from J, with 9 bases in between. The CDR3 loop spans 13 amino acids. The sequencing input was T cells isolated from PBMCs. The TCR comes from a human donor in good health. The chain recombines TRBV27 with TRBJ2-7, with D unresolved. CDR3 bases: TGTGCCAGCAGTTTGGGCAGAATCTACGAGCAGTACTTC. It encodes CASSLGRIYEQYF.